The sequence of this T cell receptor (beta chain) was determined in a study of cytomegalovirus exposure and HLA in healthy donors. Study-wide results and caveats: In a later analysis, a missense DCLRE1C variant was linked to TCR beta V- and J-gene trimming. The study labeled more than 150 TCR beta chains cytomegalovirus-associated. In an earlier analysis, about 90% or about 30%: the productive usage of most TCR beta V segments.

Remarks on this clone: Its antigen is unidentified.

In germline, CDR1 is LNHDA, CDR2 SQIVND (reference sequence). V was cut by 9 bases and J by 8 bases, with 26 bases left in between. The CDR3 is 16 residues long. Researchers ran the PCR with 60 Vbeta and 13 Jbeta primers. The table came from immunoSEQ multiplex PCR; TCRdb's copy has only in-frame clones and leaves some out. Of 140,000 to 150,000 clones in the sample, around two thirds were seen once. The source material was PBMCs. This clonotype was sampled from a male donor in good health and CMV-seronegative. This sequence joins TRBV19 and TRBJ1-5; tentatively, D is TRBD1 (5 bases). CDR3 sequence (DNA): TGTGCCAGCAGACTCCGGGACTCGACACTGGGTGAGCCCCAGCATTTT. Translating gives CASRLRDSTLGEPQHF.